The rows below give T cell receptor beta chains drawn from one sample of a study of shared T cell receptors in the human thymus. TCRdb keeps only in-frame clones here, not all; method: immunoSEQ multiplex PCR. There are about 380,000 clones in the sample; over 90% occur only once, and about 0.02% lies in the top ten. Material: thymocytes. The receptors here all came from a human donor. The conserved cysteine and the conserved F or W are not part of the CDR3 here.

TRBJ2-1 TRBV5-4 ASSLVGTSSYNEQF
TRBJ2-7 TRBV28 ASSPLYYEQY
TRBJ1-3 TRBV19 ASSQIRAQPKKADTIY
TRBJ2-1 TRBV4-1 ASSQRGGPNNEQF
TRBJ1-5 TRBV27 ASSLVSGPQPQH
TRBJ2-7 TRBV11-3 ASSYPHQQQAYEQY
TRBJ2-3 TRBV30 AWSEDRVASTDTQY
TRBJ1-2 TRBV5-5 ASSLRGGRGMNYGYT
TRBJ2-6 TRBV10-1 AGPGTGYSGANVLT
TRBJ2-5 TRBV7-3 ASRLFPGETQY
TRBJ2-7 TRBV9 ASSPGTSGAYEQY
TRBJ1-1 TRBV27 ASRPGGIFMNTEAF
NA TRBV13 ASSPTLGLFHYEQY
TRBJ1-1 TRBV28 ASSPGELTEAF
TRBJ2-7 TRBV7-9 ASSPSSIHEQY
TRBJ1-6 TRBV27 ASRGQPIEYNSPLH
TRBJ2-3 TRBV28 ASSSWGVADTQY
TRBJ2-7 TRBV27 ASSLTAGEQY
TRBJ2-2 TRBV6-6 ASSRIPGQYTGELF
TRBJ2-2 TRBV10-1 ASSESGLAGEVNGELF
TRBJ2-7 TRBV27 ASSLLAEPPEGSTEQY
TRBJ1-5 TRBV28 ASSLVGASNQPQH
TRBJ2-7 TRBV5-1 ASSLTAGVHEQY
TRBJ2-1 TRBV4-1 ASSLLAGSYNEQF
TRBJ1-4 TRBV29-1 SAGEGISEKLF
TRBJ2-3 TRBV28 ASSLTGFTDTQY
TRBJ2-5 TRBV7-9 ASSFPLARGETQY
TRBJ2-3 TRBV28 ASSFGTSGSTDTQY